What follows describes a single TCR beta chain. Its antigen is currently not known. Per-base qualities were not stored, and no clone one base away is much larger. Donors were healthy HIV-negative adults with no recently reported acute infections or vaccinations. All donors were Caucasian adults living in Nashville, Tennessee, USA. CD8 memory samples combined magnetically selected CD45RO+ cells with CCR7-negative CD45RA+ effector memory (TemRA) cells. After blood collection by leukapheresis, PBMCs were isolated using Ficoll-Histopaque density gradient centrifugation and then cryopreserved in the vapor phase of liquid nitrogen. Purity and quantity of every magnetically sorted T cell population were checked by analytical flow cytometry. From each sorted fraction, genomic DNA was isolated and quantified by UV absorbance on a Nanodrop 2000c. From cysteine to phenylalanine, the CDR3 is 15 amino acids long. The only DNA kept is the CDR3, 45 bases in frame from the first base. V is clipped by 4 bases and J by 7 bases, and the sequence between their germline boundaries is 15 bases long. The germline V gene supplies CDR1 SGDLS and CDR2 YYNGEE.

These data are taken from a study of shared clonotypes between healthy human individuals (TCRdb year 2020). At the level of the whole study: The cohort comprised a couple of women and a few men aged 18 to 49 years. For each donor, CD4 naive and CD4 memory were each run on three plates, CD8 naive on two plates, and CD8 memory on one plate. The study deeply sequenced blood TCR repertoires of five healthy adults to estimate repertoire size and the extent of clonotype sharing between individuals. Different laboratories and diverse techniques were used to prepare libraries and sequence TCR repertoires, to increase sequencing depth and limit assay-specific biases. Per donor, leukapheresis produced somewhere between about 0.9 and 10 billion PBMCs.

Using the deep immunoSEQ assay, TCR CDR3 regions were amplified from genomic DNA by multiplex PCR. Genomic DNA extracted from each cell subset was distributed evenly over all wells of several immunoSEQ 96-well plates, and each plate served as one replicate. For sorted subsets, roughly 200 ng of genomic DNA, equivalent to around 31,000 T cell genomes, went into each replicate PCR. The purified libraries were quantified using a Qubit 3.0 fluorometer, sized with a Bioanalyzer 2100, and then quantified again using the KAPA Library Quantification kit. A separate single-read 150-cycle Illumina NextSeq 550 flow cell was used to sequence each immunoSEQ 96-well plate. The paper's processing steps were these. Because the immunoSEQ output held only junctional sequences and lacked quality scores, the filtering could not match the filtering applied to full-length reads. Sequences were annotated with PyIR, a Python wrapper for IgBLAST v1.9, using IMGT germline references to assign V/J genes and CDR3. Any read was removed if the V/J assignment was weak (E-value above 1e-6), the CDR3 was missing, or the read contained stop codons, out-of-frame junctions, or ambiguous translated residues. V3J clonotypes were defined by identical inferred V gene, J gene, and CDR3 amino acid sequence. To compute the percentage overlap between repertoires, the number of shared unique clonotypes was divided by the size of the smaller repertoire. Three approaches were used to assess repertoire richness: RTK rarefaction, the Chao1 estimator, and Recon v2.1 estimates of unobserved clonotypes. Generation probabilities were computed with OLGA for all TCRbeta clonotypes obtained by the gDNA method from several donors. TCRdb re-hosts the immuneACCESS table, in-frame sequences only. Its copies lack some clones; in the studies checked, an unresolved V gene accounts for under half of them, and the cause for the rest is not known. V and J calls and clone size are given by that table; D and trimming were obtained from the DNA. In this sample the table shows approximately 400,000 clones, about 97% of which occur a single time. About 0.34% of the sample belongs to the ten largest clones.

General findings and caveats noted by the study authors: Sampling was limited to blood, and TCR repertoires in tissue likely differ from TCR repertoires in blood. Rarefaction of sorted-subset datasets indicated incomplete sequencing despite the large sequencing depth. Pairwise subsampling led to the expectation that sequencing depth would affect the degree of clonotype sharing among donors. Approximately 5% of naive CD4, roughly 3.6% of naive CD8, roughly 2.4% of memory CD4, and 0.35% to 0.5% of memory CD8 clonotypes were shared across a few donors. The small number of donors limited the genetic and exposure-history diversity represented. Compared with non-shared clonotypes, clonotypes shared by all four sorted-subset donors had higher generation probabilities. Estimated clonotype richness was generally larger for naive than for memory subsets.

This clonotype originated in a young man in good health. Recombination joined TRBV9 with TRBJ1-6, with the D gene uncertain. The material sequenced was memory CD8+ T cells sorted from blood. The cell subset or site label here, explained by the study, means: CD45RO+ cells pooled with CCR7-negative TemRA cells. The DNA sequence is as follows: TGTGCCAGCAGCTTAGCCGGACGGGGAAATTCACCCCTCCACTTT. Its amino acids are CASSLAGRGNSPLHF.